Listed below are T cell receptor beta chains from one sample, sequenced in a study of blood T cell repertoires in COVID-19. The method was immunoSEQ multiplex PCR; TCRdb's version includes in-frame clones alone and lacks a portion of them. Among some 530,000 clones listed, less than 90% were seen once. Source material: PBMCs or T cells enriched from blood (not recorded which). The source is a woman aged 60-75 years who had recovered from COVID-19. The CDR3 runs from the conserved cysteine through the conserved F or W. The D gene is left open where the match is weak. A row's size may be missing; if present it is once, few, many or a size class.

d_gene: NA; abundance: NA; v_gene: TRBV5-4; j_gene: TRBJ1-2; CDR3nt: TGTGCCAGCAGCTTGGACAGCCTCTCAGCTAACTATGGCTACACCTTC; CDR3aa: CASSLDSLSANYGYTF
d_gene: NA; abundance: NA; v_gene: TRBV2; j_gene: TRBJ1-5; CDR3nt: TGTGCCAGCAGTGCCCCCCCGAAAGCCAGCAATCAGCCCCAGCATTTT; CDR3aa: CASSAPPKASNQPQHF
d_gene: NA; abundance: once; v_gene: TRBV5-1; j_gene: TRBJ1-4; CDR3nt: TGCGCCAGCAGCTATCTGACAGGAAGTAATGAAAAACTGTTTTTT; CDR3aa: CASSYLTGSNEKLFF
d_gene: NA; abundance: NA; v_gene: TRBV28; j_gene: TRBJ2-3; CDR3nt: TGTGCCAGCAGTACCGGCTGGTTGCGGACTCTCGGATATTTT; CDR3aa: CASSTGWLRTLGYF
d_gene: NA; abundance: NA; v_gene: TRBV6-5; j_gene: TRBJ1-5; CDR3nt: TGTGCCAGCAGACAAGCAGGGTTGGGTAATCAGCCCCAGCATTTT; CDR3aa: CASRQAGLGNQPQHF
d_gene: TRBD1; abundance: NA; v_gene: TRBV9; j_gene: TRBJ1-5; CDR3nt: TGTGCCAGCAGCGTAGGGACAGGGGTGAATCAGCCCCAGCATTTT; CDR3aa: CASSVGTGVNQPQHF
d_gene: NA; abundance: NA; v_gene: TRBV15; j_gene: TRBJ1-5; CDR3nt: TGTGCCACCAGCAGAGCGGGACAAAGGGATCAGCCCCAGCATTTT; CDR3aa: CATSRAGQRDQPQHF
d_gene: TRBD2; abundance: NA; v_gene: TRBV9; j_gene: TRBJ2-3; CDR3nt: TGTGCCAGCAGCGTTAGCGGGGTGAGCACAGATACGCAGTATTTT; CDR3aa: CASSVSGVSTDTQYF
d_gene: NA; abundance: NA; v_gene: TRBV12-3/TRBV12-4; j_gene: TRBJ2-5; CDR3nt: TGTGCCAGCAGCCAATACCTACAAGAGACCCAGTACTTC; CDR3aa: CASSQYLQETQYF
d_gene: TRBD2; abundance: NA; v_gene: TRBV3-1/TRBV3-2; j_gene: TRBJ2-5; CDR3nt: TGTGCCAGCAGCCGCCGGACTAGCGGGGGGGCTCAAGAGACCCAGTACTTC; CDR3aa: CASSRRTSGGAQETQYF
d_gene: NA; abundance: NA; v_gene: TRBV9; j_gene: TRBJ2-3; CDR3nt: TGTGCCAGCAGCATCACTCCTGAGGGTGATACGCAGTATTTT; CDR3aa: CASSITPEGDTQYF
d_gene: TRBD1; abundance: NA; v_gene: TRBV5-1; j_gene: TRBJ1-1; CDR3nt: TGCGCCAGCAGCCCCCGACAGGGGAATAGTGAAGCTTTCTTT; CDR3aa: CASSPRQGNSEAFF
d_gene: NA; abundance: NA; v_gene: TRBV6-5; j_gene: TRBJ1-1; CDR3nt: TGTGCCAGCAGTTCTCGACGAGGGCAAGCTTTCTTT; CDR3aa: CASSSRRGQAFF
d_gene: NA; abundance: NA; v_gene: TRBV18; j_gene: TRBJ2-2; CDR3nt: TGTGCCAGCTCCCACAGTGGTACCGGGGAGCTGTTTTTT; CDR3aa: CASSHSGTGELFF
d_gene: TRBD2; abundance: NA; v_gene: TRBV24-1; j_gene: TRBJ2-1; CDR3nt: TGTGCCACCAGTGAACAGGGCGGGGGGTACAATGAGCAGTTCTTC; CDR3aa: CATSEQGGGYNEQFF
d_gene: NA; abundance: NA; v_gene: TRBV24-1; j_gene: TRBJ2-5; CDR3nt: TGTGCCACCAGTGATTATCAGGGTTTAGGAGAGACCCAGTACTTC; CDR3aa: CATSDYQGLGETQYF
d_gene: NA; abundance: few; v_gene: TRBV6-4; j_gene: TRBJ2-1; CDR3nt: TGTGCCAGCAGTAGCGAGCAGTTCTTC; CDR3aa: CASSSEQFF
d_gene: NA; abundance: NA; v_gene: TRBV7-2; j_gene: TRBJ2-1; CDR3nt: TGTGCCAGCAGCTCTCAAGGGGGAAGTGCTTACAATGAGCAGTTCTTC; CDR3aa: CASSSQGGSAYNEQFF
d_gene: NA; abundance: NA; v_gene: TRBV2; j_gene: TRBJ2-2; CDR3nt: TGTGCCAGCAGTGTTAGCAGAGGCGTATCAAGATCCGGGGAGCTGTTTTTT; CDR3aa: CASSVSRGVSRSGELFF
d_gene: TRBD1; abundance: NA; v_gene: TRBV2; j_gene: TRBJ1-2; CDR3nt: TGTGCCAGCACCCCGACAGGGCGAGGCTACACCTTC; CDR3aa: CASTPTGRGYTF
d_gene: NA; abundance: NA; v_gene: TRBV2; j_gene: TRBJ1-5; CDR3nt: TGTGCCAGCAGTTCTCAGGGTTTAAGGGGCAATCAGCCCCAGCATTTT; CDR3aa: CASSSQGLRGNQPQHF
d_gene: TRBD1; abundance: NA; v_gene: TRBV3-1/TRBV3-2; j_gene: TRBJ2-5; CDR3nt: TGTGCCAGCAGCAATCTCCCGGGACAGGGTAAAGAGACCCAGTACTTC; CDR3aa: CASSNLPGQGKETQYF
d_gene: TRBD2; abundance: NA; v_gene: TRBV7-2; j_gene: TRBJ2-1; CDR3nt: TGTGCCAGCAGCTTCGGACTAGTCTACAATGAGCAGTTCTTC; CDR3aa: CASSFGLVYNEQFF
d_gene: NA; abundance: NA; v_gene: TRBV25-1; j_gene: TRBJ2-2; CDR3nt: TGTGCCAGCAGTGCGGAGGGAGGTTTAGCCGGGGAGCTGTTTTTT; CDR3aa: CASSAEGGLAGELFF
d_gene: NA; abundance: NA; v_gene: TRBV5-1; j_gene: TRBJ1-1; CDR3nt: TGCGCCAGCAGGTTGGCAGGACACAACACTGAAGCTTTCTTT; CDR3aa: CASRLAGHNTEAFF
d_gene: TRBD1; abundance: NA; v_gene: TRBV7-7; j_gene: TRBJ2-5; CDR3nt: TGTGCCAGCAGTCAAAGTACGGGACAGGGTGAGACCCAGTACTTC; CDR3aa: CASSQSTGQGETQYF
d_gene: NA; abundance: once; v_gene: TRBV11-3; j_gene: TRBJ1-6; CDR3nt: TGTGCCAGCAGCTCTAGACCCTCCTATAATTCACCCCTCCACTTT; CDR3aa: CASSSRPSYNSPLHF
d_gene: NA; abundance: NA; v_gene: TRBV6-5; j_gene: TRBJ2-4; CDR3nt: TGTGCCAGCGGGGCAGGGGATGTCAAAAACATTCAGTACTTC; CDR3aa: CASGAGDVKNIQYF
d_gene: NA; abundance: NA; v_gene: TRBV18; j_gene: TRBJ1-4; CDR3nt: TGTGCCAGCTCACGACAAAGCGGCACTAATGAAAAACTGTTTTTT; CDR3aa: CASSRQSGTNEKLFF
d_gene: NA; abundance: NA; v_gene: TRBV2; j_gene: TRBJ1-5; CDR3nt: TGTGCCAGCAGTGGACAGATTAGCAATCAGCCCCAGCATTTT; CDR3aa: CASSGQISNQPQHF
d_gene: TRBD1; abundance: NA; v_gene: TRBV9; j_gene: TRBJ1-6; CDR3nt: TGTGCCAGCAGCGTCGACAGGGGCGGTTCACCCCTCCACTTT; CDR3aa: CASSVDRGGSPLHF
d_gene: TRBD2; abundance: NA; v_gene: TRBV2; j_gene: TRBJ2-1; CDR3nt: TGTGCCAACAAGGTCGGGGGGTCCTACAATGAGCAGTTCTTC; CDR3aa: CANKVGGSYNEQFF
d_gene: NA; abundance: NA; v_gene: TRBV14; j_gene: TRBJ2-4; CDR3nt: TGTGCCAGCAGCCAGGCCTCGGGGGCCAAAAACATTCAGTACTTC; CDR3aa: CASSQASGAKNIQYF
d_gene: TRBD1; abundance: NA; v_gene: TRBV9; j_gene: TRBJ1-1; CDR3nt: TGTGCCAGCAGCGCCCGGGACAGTATCTACACTGAAGCTTTCTTT; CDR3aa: CASSARDSIYTEAFF
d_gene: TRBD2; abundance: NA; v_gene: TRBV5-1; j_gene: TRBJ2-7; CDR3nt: TGCGCCAGCCCCCCGGGCGGTAGCGGGGGGCTGGAAGGCTACGAGCAGTACTTC; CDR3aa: CASPPGGSGGLEGYEQYF
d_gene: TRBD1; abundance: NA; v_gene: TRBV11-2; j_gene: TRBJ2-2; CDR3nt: TGTGCCAGCAGCTCCCGGGACAGGGTGTTGACCGGGGAGCTGTTTTTT; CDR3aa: CASSSRDRVLTGELFF
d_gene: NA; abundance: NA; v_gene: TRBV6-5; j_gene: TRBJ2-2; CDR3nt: TGTGCCAGCAGCCCCCGACAGGCGAACACCGGGGAGCTGTTTTTT; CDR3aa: CASSPRQANTGELFF